A selection of T cell receptor beta chains follows, all from one sample in a study of PD-1 blockade in mismatch repair-deficient tumors. Here immunoSEQ multiplex PCR was the method, and the copy in TCRdb shows in-frame clones only, minus some. The table records 60,000 to 70,000 clones, around 89% of them present only once. The sequencing used peripheral blood, collected 52 weeks after starting pembrolizumab. All receptors come from an adult with mismatch repair-deficient cancer. CDR3s include the opening cysteine and the closing phenylalanine or tryptophan. Only part of the rows carry a size: once, few, many, or a class if the clone is expanded.

TRBV7-8	once	TRBJ2-1	CASSTRQGSYNEQFF
TRBV5-1	.	TRBJ2-7	CASSPQIDRGVLVYEQYF
TRBV11-2	few	TRBJ2-7	CASSYGTGAYEQYF
TRBV10-3	.	TRBJ2-2	CAILDLSGNTGELFF
TRBV29-1	.	TRBJ2-7	CSVLSGSSYEQYF
TRBV7-8	.	TRBJ1-2	CASSLSVAGEVYGYTF
TRBV6-5	.	TRBJ1-1	CASSYSETVNTEAFF
TRBV9	once	TRBJ2-1	CASSTPLEASGRDEQFF
TRBV10-1	.	TRBJ2-1	CASSPRTSGRSYNEQFF
TRBV6-6	.	TRBJ2-7	CASSYRQGGEQYF
TRBV4-1	.	TRBJ2-7	CASSQDTDRGLLYEQYF
TRBV30	.	TRBJ2-7	CAWSVGAYEQYF
TRBV29-1	.	TRBJ2-5	CSVVAQGIGRVTEMTQYF
TRBV5-4	once	TRBJ2-5	CASRNKPGDRTKETQYF
TRBV7-2	.	TRBJ2-7	CASSLLFERYSTYEQYF
TRBV5-1	.	TRBJ1-1	CASSLGGLSYEAFF
TRBV10-3	.	TRBJ2-7	CAISESVEYEQYF
TRBV21-1	.	TRBJ2-3	CASSKERERSTDTQYF
TRBV7-7	.	TRBJ2-7	CASRRTGFDEQYF
TRBV2	.	TRBJ2-3	CATTSGGLTSTDTQYF
TRBV27	.	TRBJ2-1	CASSLGNEQFF
TRBV5-6	once	TRBJ2-3	CASNRGVTSGTTTDTQYF
TRBV11-2	.	TRBJ2-7	CASSLDGRAHEQYF
TRBV30	.	TRBJ2-1	CAWISVSGVYNEQFF
TRBV4-1	few	TRBJ1-1	CASSYSGAEAFF
TRBV19	.	TRBJ2-1	CASSILAGVNEQFF
TRBV19	few	TRBJ1-2	CASSIGGIGYTF
TRBV10-3	.	TRBJ2-2	CAISGGPNTGELFF
TRBV19	.	TRBJ2-7	CASSPGNSYEQYF
TRBV2	.	TRBJ2-3	CASWGLVTDTQYF
TRBV7-9	.	TRBJ2-2	CASSTQGARTGELFF
TRBV9	medium-sized	TRBJ2-7	CASSESLAGSYEQYF
TRBV4-1	.	TRBJ1-5	CASSQVGGTQPQHF
TRBV14	.	TRBJ2-4	CASSQGWAKIQYF
TRBV4-1	.	TRBJ2-2	CASSRSIRGTGELFF
TRBV4-2	.	TRBJ2-2	CASSQDWQGELFF
TRBV5-6	.	TRBJ2-7	CASSLVGDYDPYEQYF
TRBV7-2	.	TRBJ2-7	CASGILAGPYEQYF
TRBV4-1	.	TRBJ2-7	CASSQDPGEQYF
TRBV7-8	.	TRBJ2-1	CASSLGREQFF
TRBV7-3	.	TRBJ2-1	CASSYRGNEQFF
TRBV10-3	.	TRBJ1-1	CAISPYADTMNTEAFF
TRBV27	.	TRBJ2-7	CASSFRGRVYEQYF
TRBV6-5	.	TRBJ2-2	CASSYSASRVTGELFF
TRBV10-2	few	TRBJ2-7	CASSESLRNEQYF
TRBV11-2	.	TRBJ2-5	CASSPPQETQYF
TRBV7-9	.	TRBJ2-1	CASSVWIAGRGNEQFF
TRBV29-1	.	TRBJ2-6	CSVIWASGANVLTF
TRBV7-9	.	TRBJ2-7	CASSLGNSYEQYF
TRBV2	.	TRBJ2-7	CASSEIRGANF
TRBV27	.	TRBJ2-1	CASSFWDLTSSYNEQFF
TRBV5-4	once	TRBJ2-7	CASSTRGANPYEQYF
TRBV6-5	.	TRBJ2-1	CASSYSGYNEQFF
TRBV7-9	.	TRBJ2-5	CASSFWVWEGPQETQYF
TRBV2	once	TRBJ2-5	CASSAGLAGRETQYF
TRBV7-2	once	TRBJ1-2	CASSLERTGVYGYTF
TRBV9	.	TRBJ1-1	CASSVGSQNTEAFF